These 20 T cell receptor beta chains originate from one sample sequenced in a study of lymphopenia after photon versus proton radiotherapy. Profiled with immunoSEQ multiplex PCR; TCRdb holds only in-frame clones, not every one. The sample lists about 30,000 clones, about 94% seen once, with roughly 0.78% in the top ten. The sequencing here drew on peripheral blood, taken from a patient treated with photon-based radiotherapy. All receptors come from a woman aged 50 to 65 with cholangiocarcinoma.

The rearrangement links TRBV6-6 to TRBJ1-2, with D possibly TRBD1 on 6 matching bases. The CDR3 has 14 residues. The germline V and J ends were trimmed by 8 bases and 4 bases, with 17 bases remaining between them. Germline lookup yields CDR1 MNHNY and CDR2 SVGAGI (reference sequence). The CDR3 here is CASGLAQGLYGYTF. The DNA for the CDR3 is TGTGCCAGCGGACTTGCACAGGGCCTCTATGGCTACACCTTC.

The V and J genes are TRBV7-8 and TRBJ1-5; D call uncertain. The CDR3 covers 13 residues. Germline CDR1 and CDR2: SGHVS and FQNEAQ. Trimming removed 7 bases at V and 1 base at J, with 8 bases between. The CDR3, as DNA: TGTGCCAGCACCGTGGGCAGCAATCAGCCCCAGCATTTT. Amino acids: CASTVGSNQPQHF.

This clone has a handful of counts. The chain couples TRBV4-2 to TRBJ2-2; weak D call: TRBD2 (6 bases). CDR3 length: 14 amino acids. The ends were cut back, 4 bases at V and 4 bases at J, with 10 bases in the middle. From germline, CDR1 is LGHNA and CDR2 YNFKEQ. The CDR3 loop reads CASSLRGITGELFF. The CDR3 coding sequence is TGTGCCAGCAGCCTCCGCGGGATCACCGGGGAGCTGTTTTTT.

A single count supports this clone. The chain has TRBV29-1 and TRBJ1-3, with a weak D call TRBD1 (5 bases). There are 15 residues in the CDR3. Germline CDR1 reads SQVTM; CDR2 reads ANQGSEA. The ends were cut back, 5 bases at V and 0 bases at J, with 14 bases in the middle. CDR3 DNA: TGCAGCGTTTGGACAACCCTTGTCTCTGGAAACACCATATATTTT. It translates to CSVWTTLVSGNTIYF.

V gene TRBV14 combines with J gene TRBJ1-1; D might be TRBD1 (5 bases). The germline V and J ends were trimmed by 5 bases and 9 bases, with 13 bases remaining between them. This CDR3 is built from 12 residues. The V gene's germline CDR1 is SGHDN and CDR2 FVKESK. The CDR3 sequence: CASSVTGGKAFF. The DNA of the CDR3 is TGTGCCAGCAGCGTAACAGGAGGGAAAGCTTTCTTT.

The chain employs TRBV7-2 and TRBJ2-5; 9 nucleotides agree with TRBD1. In germline, CDR1 is SGHTA, CDR2 FQGNSA. The CDR3 has 18 residues. The junction had 20 bases not matched to a gene; V was cut back by 5 bases and J by 7 bases. This CDR3 reads CASSPRMKTGGTQRTQYF. In DNA form, the CDR3 reads TGTGCCAGCAGCCCCCGTATGAAGACAGGGGGGACCCAGAGGACCCAGTACTTC.

The chain carries TRBV14 and TRBJ2-5; D is undetermined. Germline CDR1 is SGHDN and CDR2 is FVKESK. Trimming left V 0 bases short and J 4 bases short, with 12 bases between. There are 15 residues in the CDR3. CDR3 coding DNA: TGTGCCAGCAGCCAAGATTTAGGGAAGGGAGAGACCCAGTACTTC. Residues: CASSQDLGKGETQYF.

This chain uses TRBV7-2 with TRBJ1-1; tentatively, D is TRBD1 (5 bases). Trimming removed 5 bases from V and 0 bases from J, with 13 bases in between. Germline V lookup: CDR1 SGHTA, CDR2 FQGNSA. The CDR3 runs 15 residues. CDR3: CASSPRQILNTEAFF. The CDR3 DNA sequence: TGTGCCAGCAGCCCTCGACAGATATTGAACACTGAAGCTTTCTTT.

The V call is TRBV30, the J call TRBJ1-2, with TRBD1 matching over 7 bases. The CDR3 totals 14 residues. V shed 3 bases, J shed 4 bases, and the junction held 8 bases outside the gene matches. Germline V CDR1 and CDR2: GTSNPN, SVGIG (reference sequence). CDR3 coding DNA: TGTGCCTGGAGCCGAGGGGGCAGCCCCTATGGCTACACCTTC. This translates into CAWSRGGSPYGYTF.

V is TRBV6-6 and J is TRBJ2-7; 8 bases are a match to TRBD2. Germline V CDR1 and CDR2: MNHNY, SVGAGI (reference sequence). This CDR3 is 12 amino acids long. The V gene end was trimmed by 10 bases and the J gene end by 4 bases; junction bases not matched to a gene: 6. CDR3 in DNA: TGTGCCACCCTCATAGCGGGGTACGAGCAGTACTTC. Encoded protein: CATLIAGYEQYF.

The V call is TRBV18, the J call TRBJ2-7; possible D gene TRBD2, 6 bases. V lost 3 bases to trimming and J lost 0 bases, with 6 bases between them. From germline, CDR1 is KGHSH and CDR2 LQKENI. CDR3 size: 13 residues. In nucleotides, the CDR3 is TGTGCCAGCTCACCGGGAGGCTCCTACGAGCAGTACTTC. It yields the protein CASSPGGSYEQYF.

The CDR3 DNA reads as TGTGCCAGCAGCGTATCTCCCCAGGGGTACACTGAAGCTTTCTTT. As protein: CASSVSPQGYTEAFF. V and J are TRBV9 and TRBJ1-1; tentatively, D is TRBD1 (6 bases). The CDR3 extends over 15 amino acids. The germline V gene encodes CDR1 SGDLS and CDR2 YYNGEE. Between the trimmed V and J ends, which lost 1 base and 3 bases, there was a span of 13 bases.

The chain is built from TRBV29-1 and TRBJ1-1; TRBD1 might be the D (6 bases). The CDR3 is 13 residues long. Trimming removed 1 base at V and 3 bases at J, with 9 bases between. CDR1 is SQVTM and CDR2 is ANQGSEA in the germline V gene. The CDR3 region is CSVEAQGYTEAFF. DNA for the CDR3: TGCAGCGTTGAAGCACAGGGTTACACTGAAGCTTTCTTT.

The genes are TRBV28 and TRBJ1-2; TRBD1 is a possible D gene (5 bases). Trimming removed 3 bases from V and 5 bases from J, with 13 bases in between. Germline loops: CDR1 MDHEN, CDR2 SYDVKM. This CDR3 comprises 14 residues. CDR3 nucleotides: TGTGCCAGCAGTTTTACGCAGGGCAGATATGGCTACACCTTC. Amino acids: CASSFTQGRYGYTF.

CDR3 protein: CASSSSGTGREKLFF. CDR3 sequence (DNA): TGTGCCAGTAGTTCCTCCGGGACGGGGAGAGAAAAACTGTTTTTT. The chain links TRBV19 to TRBJ1-4, with a weak D call TRBD1 (5 bases). The CDR3 consists of 15 residues. The V gene lost 5 bases and the J gene lost 8 bases, with 18 bases spanning the gap. Per the germline V gene, CDR1 is LNHDA and CDR2 is SQIVND (reference sequence).

This chain joins TRBV27 and TRBJ2-1; D might be TRBD1 (5 bases). Trimming pared 5 bases from V and 10 bases from J, leaving 12 bases between. Germline values: CDR1 MNHEY, CDR2 SMNVEV (reference sequence). The CDR3 has 12 residues. CDR3 nucleotides: TGTGCCAGCAGTCCCCAGGGTGGGGAGCAGTTCTTC. It codes for CASSPQGGEQFF.

This sequence joins TRBV5-1 and TRBJ2-1, with 8 bases that match TRBD2. Germline values: CDR1 SGHRS, CDR2 YFSETQ. The V and J ends lost 4 bases and 13 bases, in that order; junction bases with no gene match: 13. This CDR3 has 14 residues. CDR3 loop: CASSPRGAGGPQFF. Written as DNA, the CDR3 is TGCGCCAGCAGCCCGCGGGGGGCCGGGGGGCCCCAGTTCTTC.

V usage is TRBV4-1 and J usage is TRBJ1-2; D is unresolved. CDR3 size: 14 residues. Germline V gene data show CDR1 as MGHRA and CDR2 as YSYEKL. V lost 2 bases, J lost 4 bases, and 11 bases lay in between. The CDR3, as DNA: TGCGCCAGCAGCCAAAAGACACCCGCCTATGGCTACACCTTC. It is translated as CASSQKTPAYGYTF.

The rearrangement joins TRBV6-6 to TRBJ1-1; possible D gene TRBD1, 6 bases. Trimming left V 0 bases short and J 11 bases short, with 16 bases between. In germline, CDR1 is MNHNY, CDR2 SVGAGI (reference sequence). The CDR3 sequence is 14 residues long. CDR3: CASSYSPGEWGAFF. CDR3 coding DNA: TGTGCCAGCAGTTACTCGCCAGGGGAATGGGGGGCTTTCTTT.

This chain joins TRBV6-6 and TRBJ1-2; the match to TRBD1 covers 9 bases. The germline V gene has CDR1 MNHNY and CDR2 SVGAGI (reference sequence). J gave up 7 bases and V 4 bases, and 7 bases lay outside the gene matches. This CDR3 has 14 amino acids. The CDR3 loop is CASSSGTGFSGYTF. In DNA, the CDR3 is TGTGCCAGCAGTTCCGGGACAGGGTTTTCTGGCTACACCTTC.